A selection of T cell receptor beta chains follows, all from one sample in a study of beta chain features in type 1 diabetes. Sequencing used immunoSEQ multiplex PCR; TCRdb keeps in-frame clones, though not all of them. Among about 660,000 clones listed, over 13% were seen once. The sample taken for sequencing was naive CD4+ T cells from blood. Receptors originate from a young man with type 1 diabetes. CDR3s include the opening cysteine and the closing phenylalanine or tryptophan. Each record gives: D gene, V gene, clone size, J gene, CDR3 DNA, CDR3 protein. The D gene is left open where the match is weak. Size is omitted from some rows. Given values are once, few, many or a class for expanded clones.

-,TRBV7-9,few,TRBJ1-5,TGTGCCAGCAGCTTAATAAGTCAGCCCCAGCATTTT,CASSLISQPQHF
TRBD2,TRBV29-1,-,TRBJ2-2,TGCAGCGTTGCTGGACTAGCGGGAGTCTTAACCGGGGAGCTGTTTTTT,CSVAGLAGVLTGELFF
-,TRBV9,-,TRBJ2-5,TGTGCCAGCAGCGTAGGTAAACAAGAGACCCAGTACTTC,CASSVGKQETQYF
-,TRBV5-1,-,TRBJ2-5,TGCGCCAGCAGCTTGGAGGCGGAGACCCAGTACTTC,CASSLEAETQYF
TRBD1,TRBV18,-,TRBJ1-1,TGTGCCAGCTCACCAAGGACAGGGGAAGCTTTCTTT,CASSPRTGEAFF
-,TRBV30,-,TRBJ1-2,TGTGCCTGGAGCCGAAGTGAGGGTATAGCCTCTTATGGCTACACCTTC,CAWSRSEGIASYGYTF
-,TRBV30,few,TRBJ1-2,TGTGCCTGGAGTCTACCGGTAGGGGCCAGCTATGGCTACACCTTC,CAWSLPVGASYGYTF
-,TRBV5-4,-,TRBJ2-7,TGTGCCAGCAGCCAACAGGGATACGAGCAGTACTTC,CASSQQGYEQYF
TRBD2,TRBV2,-,TRBJ2-1,TGTGCCAGCGGAGGGAGGGCGGAGGGCAGGATCTTC,CASGGRAEGRIF
-,TRBV12-2,-,TRBJ1-2,TGTGCAAGTCGCTTATTAAGGTTTGAGGACAGGGGGAACTATGGCTACACCTTC,CASRLLRFEDRGNYGYTF
TRBD2,TRBV19,-,TRBJ2-1,TGTGCCAGTAGGACCCTAGCGGGGGGTCACAATGAGCAGTTCTTC,CASRTLAGGHNEQFF
-,TRBV7-2,few,TRBJ1-6,TGTGCCAGCAGCTTAGCGGCGGGGCGGCATTCACCCCTCCACTTT,CASSLAAGRHSPLHF
-,TRBV4-1,-,TRBJ2-1,TGCGCCAGCAGCCAAGAACGCAATGAGCAGTTCTTC,CASSQERNEQFF
-,TRBV7-2,-,TRBJ2-1,TGTGCCAGCAGCTTAGGGACAGTCGTACTAGCGCAGTTCTTC,CASSLGTVVLAQFF
-,TRBV7-2,few,TRBJ2-7,TGTGCCAGCAGCTTTAGAAGGATGAGCAGCTCCTACGAGCAGTACTTC,CASSFRRMSSSYEQYF
TRBD2,TRBV13,few,TRBJ2-3,TGTGCCAGCAGCTATAGCGGGGCCACAGATACGCAGTATTTT,CASSYSGATDTQYF
TRBD1,TRBV13,-,TRBJ2-7,TGTGCCAGCAGCAGGGGGCTCGGCCCCTACGAGCAGTACTTC,CASSRGLGPYEQYF
-,TRBV11-3,-,TRBJ2-5,TGTGCCAGCAGCTTAGATCAGAAGACCCAGTACTTC,CASSLDQKTQYF
-,TRBV5-1,few,TRBJ1-2,TGCGCCAGCAGCTCGTTGCCCAGGGACTATGGCTACACCTTC,CASSSLPRDYGYTF
-,TRBV20-1,-,TRBJ2-7,TGCAGTGCTAGCTCTTCCTACGAGCAGTACTTC,CSASSSYEQYF
-,TRBV7-9,-,TRBJ1-4,TGTGCCAGCAGCTTAGAGGGCAGGGCGCTATTT,CASSLEGRALF
TRBD2,TRBV9,few,TRBJ2-3,TGTGCCAGCAGCAATGCGGGGGTGTGGACAGATACGCAGTATTTT,CASSNAGVWTDTQYF
TRBD1,TRBV29-1,-,TRBJ1-2,TGCAGCGTTTCCCGGGACAGCTTCTATGGCTACACCTTC,CSVSRDSFYGYTF
-,TRBV7-9,few,TRBJ2-7,TGTGCCAGCAGCTTTGTGTCGTACGAGCAGTACTTC,CASSFVSYEQYF
-,TRBV30,-,TRBJ1-5,TGTGCCTGGAGTGTACCGGCCCGGACGGGTCAGCCCCAGCATTTT,CAWSVPARTGQPQHF
-,TRBV6-5,-,TRBJ1-1,TGTGCCAGCAGTTACGGGGCGAATATGAACACTGAAGCTTTCTTT,CASSYGANMNTEAFF
-,TRBV5-6,few,TRBJ2-4,TGTGCCAGCAGCTCCCCGACTCTAGCCAAAAACATTCAGTACTTC,CASSSPTLAKNIQYF
TRBD2,TRBV14,-,TRBJ2-1,TGTGCCACCCTCGGACTAGCCTACAATGAGCAGTTCTTC,CATLGLAYNEQFF
-,TRBV4-3,-,TRBJ2-5,TGCGCCAGCAGCCAAGTACGCGGAGAGACCCAGTACTTC,CASSQVRGETQYF
TRBD1,TRBV19,few,TRBJ1-1,TGTGCCAGTAGTATTGGGACAGGGTGGGACACTGAAGCTTTCTTT,CASSIGTGWDTEAFF
-,TRBV7-9,-,TRBJ2-3,TGTGCCAGCAGCCCGTACGGCGGCCCCGTAAATACGCAGTATTTT,CASSPYGGPVNTQYF
-,TRBV9,few,TRBJ2-1,TGTGCCAGCAGCCTTGACACGAGCTCCTACAATGAGCAGTTCTTC,CASSLDTSSYNEQFF
-,TRBV2,-,TRBJ1-2,TGTGCCAGCAGTGAATGGGGCTACACCTTC,CASSEWGYTF
TRBD2,TRBV6-1,-,TRBJ2-1,TGTGCCAGCAGGAGCGGGGGCCCGTACAATGAGCAGTTCTTC,CASRSGGPYNEQFF
TRBD2,TRBV30,few,TRBJ2-1,TGTGCCTGGAGTGAGACTAGCGACAGCTCCTACAATGAGCAGTTCTTC,CAWSETSDSSYNEQFF
-,TRBV2,-,TRBJ2-1,TGTGCCAGCAGCCTCCGGGACTTGTACAATGAGCAGTTCTTC,CASSLRDLYNEQFF
-,TRBV6-6,few,TRBJ1-1,TGTGCCAGCACCTCCTCCAGGGCAGACGGCACTGAAGCTTTCTTT,CASTSSRADGTEAFF
-,TRBV11-2,-,TRBJ2-3,TGTGCCGGGTCCCGGGACACCTACCTGAGGCCAGATACGCAGTATTTT,CAGSRDTYLRPDTQYF
TRBD2,TRBV7-8,-,TRBJ2-7,TGTGCCAGCAGCGCCCGACTAGCGGGGCGAACCTACGAGCAGTACTTC,CASSARLAGRTYEQYF
-,TRBV29-1,few,TRBJ1-1,TGCAGCGTTGTCCTCCCAGGCGGGAACACTGAAGCTTTCTTT,CSVVLPGGNTEAFF
TRBD2,TRBV7-2,-,TRBJ2-7,TGTGCCAGCAGCTTGGGCCGGACTAGCTTTGCCTACGAGCAGTACTTC,CASSLGRTSFAYEQYF
TRBD1,TRBV23-1,few,TRBJ1-2,TGCGCCAGCAGTCAATCGCGGGGCAGGGGGCAGGTCTATGGCTACACCTTC,CASSQSRGRGQVYGYTF
-,TRBV2,-,TRBJ1-2,TGTGCCAGCAGAAAGGACGGGGGCTACACCTTC,CASRKDGGYTF
TRBD2,TRBV7-2,few,TRBJ2-3,TGTGCCAGCAGCCTGCGGGAGGGCCTCGCAGATACGCAGTATTTT,CASSLREGLADTQYF
TRBD2,TRBV5-1,-,TRBJ2-5,TGCGCCAGCAGCCTCGGACTAGCGGGAGTTAGAGGAGAGACCCAGTACTTC,CASSLGLAGVRGETQYF
-,TRBV30,-,TRBJ1-5,TGTGCCTGGGCGCCGGGACACTCTAGCAATCAGCCCCAGCATTTT,CAWAPGHSSNQPQHF
-,TRBV28,few,TRBJ2-7,TGTGCCAGCAGTCGAGCCTACGAGCAGTACTTC,CASSRAYEQYF
TRBD1,TRBV29-1,-,TRBJ2-1,TGCAGCGTTGGCCGGGACAGGGGCTACCATGAGCAGTTCTTC,CSVGRDRGYHEQFF
TRBD2,TRBV29-1,few,TRBJ2-2,TGCAGCGTTGGGGGGAGGGCCCCTAACACCGGGGAGCTGTTTTTT,CSVGGRAPNTGELFF
-,TRBV6-1,few,TRBJ2-7,TGTGCCAGCAGCTCAAACTCGGGGAGCCTCTACGAGCAGTACTTC,CASSSNSGSLYEQYF
-,TRBV7-2,few,TRBJ1-2,TGTGCCAGCAGCTCCGCCGCAGGGACCTATGGCTACACCTTC,CASSSAAGTYGYTF
-,TRBV30,-,TRBJ2-7,TGTGCCTGGGAGCCGACAGGTAACTACGAGCAGTACTTC,CAWEPTGNYEQYF
-,TRBV9,few,TRBJ2-5,TGTGCCAGCAGCGTAGTACCCCCAGGGACCCAGTACTTC,CASSVVPPGTQYF
-,TRBV9,-,TRBJ2-3,TGTGCCAGCAGCGTAGTTTTAGCAGATACGCAGTATTTT,CASSVVLADTQYF
-,TRBV7-2,few,TRBJ2-6,TGTGCCAGCAGCGAACCGACTGGGGCCAACGTCCTGACTTTC,CASSEPTGANVLTF
TRBD1,TRBV9,-,TRBJ1-2,TGTGCCAGCACCCGTGGGGGACAGGGGGACTATGGCTACACCTTC,CASTRGGQGDYGYTF
-,TRBV11-3,few,TRBJ2-7,TGTGCCAGCAGCCCCCGTCAGGGATACGAGCAGTACTTC,CASSPRQGYEQYF